Included here is one TCR beta chain sequence, with context. This specimen comes from a study of blood T cell repertoires in COVID-19. The assay was immunoSEQ multiplex PCR, and TCRdb's table has in-frame clones only and misses some. The sample lists approximately 200,000 clones, approximately 85% occurring once. V was clipped by 4 bases and J by 8 bases, with 23 bases between them. This CDR3 contains 16 residues. Germline V gene sequence: CDR1 SGHKS, CDR2 YYEKEE (reference sequence). Material: peripheral blood. The rearrangement joins TRBV5-5 to TRBJ2-3; TRBD2 is a possible D gene (6 bases). The clonotype originates from a man aged 35 to 55 with acute or convalescent COVID-19. The CDR3 loop reads CASSPIGGGGTVTQYF. In DNA form, the CDR3 reads TGTGCCAGCAGCCCAATAGGTGGGGGAGGCACCGTTACGCAGTATTTT.